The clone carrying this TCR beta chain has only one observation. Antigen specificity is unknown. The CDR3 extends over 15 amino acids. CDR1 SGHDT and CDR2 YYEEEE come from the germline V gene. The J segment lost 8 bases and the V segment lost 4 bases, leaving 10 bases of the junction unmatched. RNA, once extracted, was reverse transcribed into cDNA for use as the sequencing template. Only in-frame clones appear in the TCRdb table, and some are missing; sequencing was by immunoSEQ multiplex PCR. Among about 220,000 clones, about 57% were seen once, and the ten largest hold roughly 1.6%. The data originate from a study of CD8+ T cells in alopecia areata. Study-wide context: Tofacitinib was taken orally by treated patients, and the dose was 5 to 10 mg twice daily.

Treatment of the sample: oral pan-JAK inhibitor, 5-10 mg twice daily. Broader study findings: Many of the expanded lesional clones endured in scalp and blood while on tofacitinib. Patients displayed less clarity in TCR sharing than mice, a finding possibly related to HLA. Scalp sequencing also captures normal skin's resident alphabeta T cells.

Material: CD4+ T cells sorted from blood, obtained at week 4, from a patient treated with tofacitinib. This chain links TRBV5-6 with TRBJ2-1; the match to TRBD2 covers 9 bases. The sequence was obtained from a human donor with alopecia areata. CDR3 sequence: CASSPPGTSFHEQFF. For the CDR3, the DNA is TGTGCCAGCAGCCCCCCCGGGACTAGCTTCCATGAGCAGTTCTTC.